These 16 T cell receptor beta chains share one sample of origin, sequenced in a study of cytotoxic CD8 clonotypes in ibrutinib-treated CLL. Clones were read by immunoSEQ multiplex PCR, and TCRdb kept only the in-frame ones, dropping some. The sample lists 150,000 to 250,000 clones; around 70% were seen once. This sample comprised PBMCs, obtained after 24 months of ibrutinib treatment. These TCRs come from a human donor with chronic lymphocytic leukemia.

In this sample, this clone turned up a few times. The chain joins TRBV7-2 to TRBJ1-2; no clear D gene. CDR1 SGHTA and CDR2 FQGNSA come from the germline V gene. The length of the CDR3 is 13 residues. V lost 1 base and J 5 bases, leaving 8 bases between the germline ends. The CDR3 DNA sequence: TGTGCCAGCAGCTTAGACCATTTTTATGGCTACACCTTC. This gives the protein CASSLDHFYGYTF. The variable domain in full, with the rest retrieved from reference TRBV7-2 and TRBJ1-2, is GAGVSQSPSNKVTEKGKDVELRCDPISGHTALYWYRQSLGQGLEFLIYFQGNSAPDKSGLPSDRFSAERTGGSVSTLTIQRTQQEDSAVYLCASSLDHFYGYTFGSGTRLTVV.

The chain links TRBV30 to TRBJ1-2; perhaps TRBD1 as D (5 bases). This CDR3 comprises 11 residues. The germline gives CDR1 GTSNPN, CDR2 SVGIG (reference sequence). V lost 4 bases and J lost 4, with 7 bases in between. CDR3 region: CAWTGFYGYTF. DNA of the CDR3: TGTGCCTGGACAGGGTTCTATGGCTACACCTTC.

The rearrangement joins TRBV27 to TRBJ2-2; D gene uncertain. Germline assignment: CDR1 MNHEY and CDR2 SMNVEV (reference sequence). This CDR3 is 17 amino acids long. Trimming took 4 bases from V and 0 from J, leaving 15 bases between them. The CDR3 loop is CASSWGRRRTNTGELFF. CDR3 DNA sequence: TGTGCCAGCAGTTGGGGAAGAAGAAGAACGAACACCGGGGAGCTGTTTTTT.

The gene calls are TRBV7-6 and TRBJ2-7, with 13 bases that match TRBD2. V gave up 5 bases and J gave up 3 bases; unmatched junction bases: 7. Per the germline V gene, CDR1 is SGHVS and CDR2 is FNYEAQ. The CDR3 spans 16 residues. For the CDR3, the DNA is TGTGCCAGCAGCCGGACTAGCGGGAGTGCAAACTACGAGCAGTACTTC. Its protein product is CASSRTSGSANYEQYF.

V gene TRBV5-1 combines with J gene TRBJ2-1; D is perhaps TRBD2 (6 bases). The CDR3 totals 18 residues. Trimming took 0 bases from V and 7 from J, leaving 23 bases between them. The germline gives CDR1 SGHRS, CDR2 YFSETQ. The CDR3 DNA reads as TGCGCCAGCAGCTTGGCGGGGGTGAGTTCGGGGCGCAAAAATGAGCAGTTCTTC. Its protein is CASSLAGVSSGRKNEQFF.

The chain has TRBV5-6 and TRBJ1-5, with TRBD1 matching 10 bases. Germline V gene data show CDR1 as SGHDT and CDR2 as YYEEEE. After removal of 3 bases from V and 0 bases from J, the junction contained 3 bases not matched to a gene. The length of the CDR3 is 16 residues. The CDR3 spells CASSWTGGNSNQPQHF. CDR3 sequence (DNA): TGTGCCAGCAGCTGGACAGGGGGGAATAGCAATCAGCCCCAGCATTTT.

The chain recombines TRBV19 with TRBJ1-5; D unresolved. This CDR3 has 16 residues. Trimming shortened V by 1 base and J by 2 bases, and 12 bases separated the two germline ends. CDR1 is LNHDA, CDR2 SQIVND, per germline (reference sequence). The CDR3, as DNA: TGTGCCAGTAGTATAGTCCCGGGTAGCCGCAATCAGCCCCAGCATTTT. This encodes CASSIVPGSRNQPQHF.

The chain joins TRBV29-1 to TRBJ2-7, with no clear D. The germline V gene encodes CDR1 SQVTM and CDR2 ANQGSEA. This CDR3 has 13 amino acids. V shed 1 base and J shed 4 bases, with 11 bases lying between them. DNA for the CDR3: TGCAGCGTTGAAGCTGGCTACCAATACGAGCAGTACTTC. This translates into CSVEAGYQYEQYF.

The table lists this clone with a few counts. The chain employs TRBV7-9 and TRBJ2-5; 10 nucleotides agree with TRBD2. The junction had 15 bases not matched to a gene; V was cut back by 3 bases and J by 5 bases. From germline, CDR1 is SEHNR and CDR2 FQNEAQ (reference sequence). The CDR3 is made up of 18 amino acids. The CDR3 reads CASSFTGSGRAFSETQYF. The CDR3 DNA is TGTGCCAGCAGCTTTACGGGGAGCGGGAGGGCCTTCTCTGAGACCCAGTACTTC.

This clone was picked up a small number of times. V is TRBV15 and J is TRBJ2-7; 7 bases align to TRBD2. The germline gives CDR1 LNHNV, CDR2 YYDKDF (reference sequence). J was trimmed by 3 bases and V by 0 bases; bases with no gene match: 8. CDR3 length equals 16 residues. The CDR3 region is CATSREIAGPNYEQYF. CDR3 nucleotides: TGTGCCACCAGCAGAGAAATAGCGGGTCCGAACTACGAGCAGTACTTC.

Only a few counts were recorded for this clone. This sequence joins TRBV7-6 and TRBJ2-2; no firm D call. V was cut by 1 base and J by 2 bases, with 8 bases left in between. CDR3 size: 15 residues. From germline, CDR1 is SGHVS and CDR2 FNYEAQ. For the CDR3, the DNA is TGTGCCAGCAGCTTAGGCAGGACCAACACCGGGGAGCTGTTTTTT. This translates into CASSLGRTNTGELFF.

The chain has TRBV28 and TRBJ2-4, with D perhaps TRBD2 (5 bases). This CDR3 has 11 amino acids. V shed 4 bases and J shed 15 bases, with 13 bases lying between them. Germline V gene lookup returns CDR1 MDHEN and CDR2 SYDVKM. The CDR3: CASSSTGYRYF. The CDR3 DNA reads TGTGCCAGCAGTTCGACGGGATACCGGTACTTC.

This clone appeared a single time. V is TRBV7-2 and J is TRBJ2-6; unclear D gene. Trimming shortened V by 4 bases and J by 0 bases, and 7 bases separated the two germline ends. The CDR3 is 15 residues long. Germline CDR1 is SGHTA and CDR2 is FQGNSA. This CDR3 reads CASSSFLSGANVLTF. CDR3 DNA sequence: TGTGCCAGCAGCTCCTTCCTCTCTGGGGCCAACGTCCTGACTTTC.

This clone has a handful of counts. This rearrangement joins TRBV4-2 to TRBJ1-1; D is undetermined. Germline assignment: CDR1 LGHNA and CDR2 YNFKEQ. The length of the CDR3 is 14 residues. Trimming removed 0 bases at V and 4 bases at J, with 9 bases between. CDR3 loop: CASSQDPGVTEAFF. CDR3 DNA sequence: TGTGCCAGCAGCCAAGACCCGGGAGTCACTGAAGCTTTCTTT.

The chain recombines TRBV2 with TRBJ2-5; 9 bases line up with TRBD1. V was clipped by 6 bases and J by 9 bases; unmatched bases: 11. CDR1 SNHLY and CDR2 FYNNEI come from the germline V gene. The CDR3 has 14 residues. CDR3 coding DNA: TGTGCCAGCAGCCCCGGGACAGGGATTGAGGCCCAGTACTTC. Translated: CASSPGTGIEAQYF.

V usage is TRBV9 and J usage is TRBJ1-2; 9 nucleotides line up with TRBD1. The CDR3 has 17 residues. V was pared by 0 bases and J by 4 bases, with 10 bases of the junction left unmatched. Germline loops: CDR1 SGDLS, CDR2 YYNGEE. CDR3 coding DNA: TGTGCCAGCAGCGTAGCAGGACAGGGGACGGGCGGCTATGGCTACACCTTC. Translated, it gives CASSVAGQGTGGYGYTF. The whole variable domain, remainder taken from reference TRBV9 and TRBJ1-2, is DSGVTQTPKHLITATGQRVTLRCSPRSGDLSVYWYQQSLDQGLQFLIQYYNGEERAKGNILERFSAQQFPDLHSELNLSSLELGDSALYFCASSVAGQGTGGYGYTFGSGTRLTVV.